A single TCR beta chain is shown here with its context. Its antigen is unknown. One end of the junction fails to match germline, which may point to a read error. The PCR employed 60 Vbeta primers together with 13 Jbeta primers. Sequencing used immunoSEQ multiplex PCR; TCRdb keeps in-frame clones, though not all of them. The sample contains over 85,000 clones, less than 85% of which appear only once. Per germline, CDR1 LNHDA and CDR2 SQIVND (reference sequence). This CDR3 region has 16 residues. This sample is drawn from a study of cytomegalovirus exposure and HLA in healthy donors. General study findings and limits: Highly shared sequence variants in one cluster were likely a sequencing artifact. For TCR beta chains, V- and J-gene trimming was later linked to a missense DCLRE1C variant. In a later analysis, parvovirus B19, influenza, CMV and Epstein-Barr virus appeared linked to several top co-occurrence clusters.

The chain joins TRBV19 to TRBJ2-6; tentative D call: TRBD1 (5 bases). The source material was PBMCs. The sequence derives from a man younger than 40 in good health and CMV-seropositive. The CDR3 coding sequence is TGTGCCAGTAGTATCGGACACCTCTCTGGGACCAACGTCCTGACTTTC. Encoded protein: CASSIGHLSGTNVLTF.